What follows are 17 T cell receptor beta chains derived from one specimen sequenced in a study of shared clonotypes between healthy human individuals. Repertoires were generated with immunoSEQ multiplex PCR, while TCRdb's copy carries only in-frame clones and drops some. The sample has 2 million to 2.5 million clones; approximately 95% are singletons. The sequenced material came from naive CD4+ T cells from PBMCs. Subset here: CD45RA+ positively selected. All receptors come from a young man in good health. Some clones in this sample may be carry-over from other donors' samples.

The rearrangement joins TRBV28 to TRBJ2-3, with D uncertain. Between the trimmed V and J ends, which lost 2 bases and 5 bases, there was a span of 5 bases. Germline loops: CDR1 MDHEN, CDR2 SYDVKM. The CDR3 consists of 12 residues. CDR3 nucleotide sequence: TGTGCCAGCAGTTTAGGTCAAGATACGCAGTATTTT. This gives the protein CASSLGQDTQYF.

This clone occurred once. This specimen includes other DNA sequences encoding the same CDR3. V and J are TRBV28 and TRBJ2-1; the D is unclear. V was shortened by 1 base and J by 9 bases, with 4 bases between the two germline ends. The germline CDR1 and CDR2 sequences are MDHEN and SYDVKM. This CDR3 is 11 amino acids long. CDR3 DNA sequence: TGTGCCAGCAGTTTATTAGGTGAGCAGTTCTTC. Translating gives CASSLLGEQFF.

V gene TRBV28 combines with J gene TRBJ2-3, with D unresolved. The CDR3 covers 16 residues. Per germline, CDR1 MDHEN and CDR2 SYDVKM. The V and J ends lost 4 bases and 2 bases respectively, with 16 bases between them. The CDR3 region is CASSWASLIVTDTQYF. CDR3 in DNA: TGTGCCAGCAGTTGGGCATCGCTCATCGTCACAGATACGCAGTATTTT. Filled out from reference TRBV28 and TRBJ2-3, the complete variable domain reads DVKVTQSSRYLVKRTGEKVFLECVQDMDHENMFWYRQDPGLGLRLIYFSYDVKMKEKGDIPEGYSVSREKKERFSLILESASTNQTSMYLCASSWASLIVTDTQYFGPGTRLTVL.

This chain connects TRBV30 to TRBJ2-1; 10 bases fit TRBD1. With V trimmed by 3 bases and J by 6 bases, 8 bases remained unmatched. CDR1 and CDR2 from the germline V gene are GTSNPN and SVGIG (reference sequence). The CDR3 runs 15 residues. Written as DNA, the CDR3 is TGTGCCTGGAGCCTAGAGTGGACAGGGGGCAATGAGCAGTTCTTC. Translation gives CAWSLEWTGGNEQFF.

This clone appeared once. This chain joins TRBV7-2 and TRBJ1-3; the D is unclear. Trimming took off 5 bases at V and 4 bases at J, with 9 bases between the two ends. The CDR3 has 13 amino acids. Per the germline V gene, CDR1 is SGHTA and CDR2 is FQGNSA. The CDR3 sequence is CASSHESGNTIYF. CDR3 sequence (DNA): TGTGCCAGCAGCCATGAGTCGGGAAACACCATATATTTT. Filled out from reference TRBV7-2 and TRBJ1-3, the complete variable domain reads GAGVSQSPSNKVTEKGKDVELRCDPISGHTALYWYRQSLGQGLEFLIYFQGNSAPDKSGLPSDRFSAERTGGSVSTLTIQRTQQEDSAVYLCASSHESGNTIYFGEGSWLTVV.

The chain has TRBV27 and TRBJ2-2; 8 nucleotides match TRBD1. The V and J ends lost 2 bases and 2 bases, in that order; junction bases with no gene match: 7. The germline gives CDR1 MNHEY, CDR2 SMNVEV (reference sequence). The CDR3 has 17 amino acids. This CDR3 reads CASSLRDRGLNTGELFF. The CDR3 region has the DNA TGTGCCAGCAGTTTAAGAGACAGGGGCCTAAACACCGGGGAGCTGTTTTTT.

The CDR3 DNA reads TGTGCCATCAGTGAGTCGAGGGCGGAGAATGAGCAGTTCTTC. Translated, it gives CAISESRAENEQFF. The rearrangement joins TRBV10-3 to TRBJ2-1, with TRBD2 as a possible D gene (5 bases). With 0 bases removed from V and 7 bases from J, the gap between germline ends came to 10 bases. The germline gives CDR1 ENHRY, CDR2 SYGVKD. The CDR3 spans 14 residues.

The genes are TRBV29-1 and TRBJ2-7, with TRBD1 matching 8 bases. The CDR3 spans 14 residues. The germline gives CDR1 SQVTM, CDR2 ANQGSEA. Trimming took 3 bases from V and 9 from J; bases not matched to a gene: 13. CDR3 residues: CSVEYPARQGTQYF. The CDR3, as DNA: TGCAGCGTTGAGTACCCCGCCAGACAGGGGACGCAGTACTTC.

The chain is built from TRBV4-3 and TRBJ2-2, with D unclear. Germline-derived CDR1 and CDR2 are LGHNA and YSLEER. There are 15 residues in the CDR3. Trimming left V 2 bases short and J 6 bases short, with 13 bases between. The CDR3 bases are TGCGCCAGCAGCCAAAAACCCCGCCCCTCCGGGGAGCTGTTTTTT. Encoded protein: CASSQKPRPSGELFF.

As for this clone: Distinct nucleotide sequences in the sample also encode this CDR3. The V call is TRBV5-1, the J call TRBJ2-7, with D possibly being TRBD2 (5 bases). Germline V gene data show CDR1 as SGHRS and CDR2 as YFSETQ. V shed 4 bases and J shed 4 bases, with 6 bases lying between them. This CDR3 contains 11 residues. The CDR3 DNA is TGCGCCAGCAGCACGGGGTACGAGCAGTACTTC. It encodes CASSTGYEQYF.

A remark on this clone: Other DNA sequences from this sample encode an identical CDR3 as well. The chain recombines TRBV7-2 with TRBJ1-1; D is unclear. Germline lookup yields CDR1 SGHTA and CDR2 FQGNSA. Trimming pared 1 base from V and 2 bases from J, leaving 8 bases between. This CDR3 has 14 residues. CDR3 sequence reads: CASSLGGANTEAFF. For the CDR3, the DNA is TGTGCCAGCAGCTTAGGGGGAGCTAACACTGAAGCTTTCTTT.

The count of this clone is one. The rearrangement links TRBV27 to TRBJ2-7, with TRBD2 identical over 9 bases. Trimming at V came to 2 bases and at J to 2 bases, leaving 4 bases not matched to a gene. There are 15 residues in the CDR3. Germline V CDR1 and CDR2: MNHEY, SMNVEV (reference sequence). The CDR3 loop is CASSLVREGTYEQYF. DNA of the CDR3: TGTGCCAGCAGTTTAGTGCGGGAGGGCACCTACGAGCAGTACTTC.

CDR3 amino acids: CASSPRLAGAAYNEQFF. The DNA of the CDR3 is TGTGCCAGCAGCCCGAGACTAGCGGGAGCAGCCTACAATGAGCAGTTCTTC. The chain uses TRBV5-4 and TRBJ2-1; TRBD2 matches 12 bases. The germline V gene has CDR1 SGHNT and CDR2 YYREEE (reference sequence). There are 17 residues in the CDR3. Trimming at V came to 4 bases and at J to 2 bases, leaving 7 bases not matched to a gene.

This clone appeared once. The V gene is TRBV7-9, the J gene TRBJ2-3; a possible D gene is TRBD2 (5 bases). The V gene's germline CDR1 is SEHNR and CDR2 FQNEAQ (reference sequence). Trimming shortened V by 6 bases and J by 0 bases, and 13 bases separated the two germline ends. This CDR3 has 15 residues. The CDR3 bases are TGTGCCAGCAGTCTAGCTGAGTCTAGCACAGATACGCAGTATTTT. Translation gives CASSLAESSTDTQYF.

J is TRBJ2-7 and V is TRBV5-1; 11 bases fit TRBD1. Germline V gene data show CDR1 as SGHRS and CDR2 as YFSETQ. V was pared by 1 base and J by 3 bases, with 9 bases of the junction left unmatched. The CDR3 runs 17 residues. The CDR3 region has the DNA TGCGCCAGCAGCTTGACCGGACAGGGGGCTAGAGGCTACGAGCAGTACTTC. This translates into CASSLTGQGARGYEQYF.

This chain connects TRBV7-2 to TRBJ2-7; 12 nucleotides line up with TRBD2. The CDR3 sequence is 16 residues long. Trimming took 2 bases from V and 6 from J; bases not matched to a gene: 8. From germline, CDR1 is SGHTA and CDR2 FQGNSA. The chain's CDR3 is CASSLSLAGGPREQYF. In DNA, the CDR3 is TGTGCCAGCAGCTTAAGCCTAGCGGGAGGGCCCCGCGAGCAGTACTTC.

The chain is built from TRBV15 and TRBJ2-2; D not certain. The CDR3 consists of 12 residues. Deletions cut 0 bases from V and 9 bases from J, with 5 bases between. Per the germline V gene, CDR1 is LNHNV and CDR2 is YYDKDF (reference sequence). This CDR3 is CATSRDLRELFF. CDR3 DNA: TGTGCCACCAGCAGAGATCTGCGGGAGCTGTTTTTT.